A single count supports the clone carrying this TCR beta chain. TCRdb's table, derived via immunoSEQ multiplex PCR, lists solely in-frame clones and lacks some. The data show 250,000 to 350,000 clones, around nine tenths seen once. This CDR3 region has 15 residues. V lost 2 bases, J lost 0 bases, and 9 bases lay in between. CDR1 and CDR2 from the germline V gene are SGHTA and FQGTGA. This record belongs to a study of blood T cell repertoires in COVID-19. Everyone who took part was about 18 to 89 years old, and they came from 24 US areas. The V call is TRBV7-3, the J call TRBJ2-3; D might be TRBD2 (5 bases). What was sequenced was PBMCs or T cells enriched from blood (not recorded which). The sequence came from a woman younger than 45 who had recovered from COVID-19. CDR3 sequence (DNA): TGTGCCAGCAGCTTAGATCGGGGTAGCACAGATACGCAGTATTTT. Translating gives CASSLDRGSTDTQYF.